Listed below are T cell receptor beta chains from one sample, sequenced in a study of technical replicates of blood from a few donors. Profiled with immunoSEQ multiplex PCR; TCRdb holds only in-frame clones, not every one. The data contain around 58,000 clones, just under 90% of them singletons. The sample comprised PBMCs. The origin of the receptors is a human donor in good health. Some clones in this sample may be carry-over from other donors' samples. The CDR3 runs from the conserved cysteine through the conserved F or W. A D gene is named only where the DNA matches it firmly. The size entry is marked missing in some rows and otherwise reads once, few, many or a size class.

CDR3aa: CASSQPPFSGDSYEQYF; CDR3nt: TGCGCCAGCAGCCAACCTCCTTTTAGCGGAGATTCCTACGAGCAGTACTTC; j_gene: TRBJ2-7; d_gene: NA; abundance: NA; v_gene: TRBV5-1
CDR3aa: CASSRGYQETQYF; CDR3nt: TGCGCCAGCAGCCGGGGGTACCAAGAGACCCAGTACTTC; j_gene: TRBJ2-5; d_gene: NA; abundance: NA; v_gene: TRBV5-1
CDR3aa: CSALLTNEQFF; CDR3nt: TGCAGTGCTCTGCTTACTAATGAGCAGTTCTTC; j_gene: TRBJ2-1; d_gene: NA; abundance: NA; v_gene: TRBV20-1
CDR3aa: CASSALLGMSSYNEQFF; CDR3nt: TGTGCCAGTAGTGCCCTCTTGGGCATGAGCTCCTACAATGAGCAGTTCTTC; j_gene: TRBJ2-1; d_gene: NA; abundance: NA; v_gene: TRBV19
CDR3aa: CASSQDGAGGPANTGELFF; CDR3nt: TGCGCCAGCAGCCAAGACGGGGCGGGAGGCCCCGCGAACACCGGGGAGCTGTTTTTT; j_gene: TRBJ2-2; d_gene: TRBD2; abundance: NA; v_gene: TRBV4-3
CDR3aa: CASSQDMAFYEQYF; CDR3nt: TGTGCCAGCAGCCAAGATATGGCCTTCTACGAGCAGTACTTC; j_gene: TRBJ2-7; d_gene: NA; abundance: NA; v_gene: TRBV4-2
CDR3aa: CASSSRARAGASEQFF; CDR3nt: TGTGCCAGCAGCTCAAGAGCGAGAGCGGGAGCTTCTGAGCAGTTCTTC; j_gene: TRBJ2-1; d_gene: TRBD2; abundance: once; v_gene: TRBV7-8
CDR3aa: CASSLVGAKETQYF; CDR3nt: TGTGCCAGCAGCTTAGTTGGAGCTAAAGAGACCCAGTACTTC; j_gene: TRBJ2-5; d_gene: NA; abundance: NA; v_gene: TRBV7-2
CDR3aa: CASSLGENYGYTF; CDR3nt: TGCGCCAGCAGCTTGGGTGAGAACTATGGCTACACCTTC; j_gene: TRBJ1-2; d_gene: NA; abundance: NA; v_gene: TRBV5-1
CDR3aa: CASSQDWPEETQYF; CDR3nt: TGCGCCAGCAGCCAAGATTGGCCCGAAGAGACCCAGTACTTC; j_gene: TRBJ2-5; d_gene: NA; abundance: few; v_gene: TRBV4-1
CDR3aa: CASSLTAGGREQFF; CDR3nt: TGCGCCAGCAGCTTGACGGCGGGGGGGCGTGAGCAGTTCTTC; j_gene: TRBJ2-1; d_gene: TRBD2; abundance: NA; v_gene: TRBV5-1
CDR3aa: CASARDRDYGYTF; CDR3nt: TGTGCCAGCGCCCGGGACAGGGACTATGGCTACACCTTC; j_gene: TRBJ1-2; d_gene: TRBD1; abundance: NA; v_gene: TRBV19
CDR3aa: CAWSGNYGYTF; CDR3nt: TGTGCCTGGAGCGGGAACTATGGCTACACCTTC; j_gene: TRBJ1-2; d_gene: NA; abundance: NA; v_gene: TRBV30
CDR3aa: CATRSGTGTYNEQFF; CDR3nt: TGTGCCACCAGGTCCGGGACAGGGACCTACAATGAGCAGTTCTTC; j_gene: TRBJ2-1; d_gene: TRBD1; abundance: NA; v_gene: TRBV15
CDR3aa: CASRSTGGTEAFF; CDR3nt: TGCGCCAGCAGATCGACAGGGGGAACTGAAGCTTTCTTT; j_gene: TRBJ1-1; d_gene: TRBD1; abundance: NA; v_gene: TRBV10-2
CDR3aa: CASSTDRVEKLFF; CDR3nt: TGCGCCAGCAGCACTGACAGGGTAGAAAAACTGTTTTTT; j_gene: TRBJ1-4; d_gene: TRBD1; abundance: NA; v_gene: TRBV5-1
CDR3aa: CASSPGSGGSTEAFF; CDR3nt: TGTGCCAGCTCACCGGGGTCGGGAGGGAGCACTGAAGCTTTCTTT; j_gene: TRBJ1-1; d_gene: NA; abundance: NA; v_gene: TRBV18
CDR3aa: CASSLSGGAYNEQFF; CDR3nt: TGTGCCAGCAGCCTTAGCGGGGGGGCTTACAATGAGCAGTTCTTC; j_gene: TRBJ2-1; d_gene: TRBD2; abundance: NA; v_gene: TRBV11-2
CDR3aa: CASRKDSNYGYTF; CDR3nt: TGTGCCAGCAGGAAAGACAGTAACTATGGCTACACCTTC; j_gene: TRBJ1-2; d_gene: NA; abundance: few; v_gene: TRBV25-1
CDR3aa: CASSLQGGADTQYF; CDR3nt: TGTGCCAGCAGCCTACAGGGTGGGGCAGATACGCAGTATTTT; j_gene: TRBJ2-3; d_gene: NA; abundance: few; v_gene: TRBV4-2
CDR3aa: CAISEPTGANYEQYF; CDR3nt: TGTGCCATCAGTGAGCCAACAGGGGCTAACTACGAGCAGTACTTC; j_gene: TRBJ2-7; d_gene: TRBD1; abundance: NA; v_gene: TRBV10-3
CDR3aa: CASSRDMVSPLHF; CDR3nt: TGTGCCAGCAGCCGGGATATGGTTTCACCCCTCCACTTT; j_gene: TRBJ1-6; d_gene: NA; abundance: NA; v_gene: TRBV7-2
CDR3aa: CASSQEAAGIYEQYF; CDR3nt: TGCGCCAGCAGCCAAGAGGCGGCGGGGATCTACGAGCAGTACTTC; j_gene: TRBJ2-7; d_gene: NA; abundance: NA; v_gene: TRBV4-1
CDR3aa: CASSYSPTGRTEAFF; CDR3nt: TGTGCCAGCAGTTACTCTCCGACAGGGCGGACTGAAGCTTTCTTT; j_gene: TRBJ1-1; d_gene: TRBD1; abundance: few; v_gene: TRBV6-5
CDR3aa: CASRPSSYEQYF; CDR3nt: TGTGCCAGCAGGCCTAGCTCCTACGAGCAGTACTTC; j_gene: TRBJ2-7; d_gene: NA; abundance: NA; v_gene: TRBV6-1
CDR3aa: CASSLDQGTQYF; CDR3nt: TGTGCCAGCAGCTTAGATCAGGGGACCCAGTACTTC; j_gene: TRBJ2-5; d_gene: NA; abundance: NA; v_gene: TRBV11-2
CDR3aa: CASSFRTAGGRQYF; CDR3nt: TGTGCCAGCAGCTTTAGAACCGCGGGGGGTCGCCAGTACTTC; j_gene: TRBJ2-5; d_gene: TRBD2; abundance: NA; v_gene: TRBV7-2